This T cell receptor (beta chain) was sequenced for a study of blood T cell repertoires in COVID-19. In the source study's methods: Reference gene primer amplification gave estimated nucleated cell counts. The data were produced by immunoSEQ multiplex PCR, yet TCRdb's version contains in-frame clones alone and is incomplete. V, J and clone size are those of that table, while D and trimming were read from the DNA. The sample consists of 150,000 or so clones, 77% of them appearing once. Sequencing was carried out using peripheral blood. The receptor's source is a woman aged 45-60 years with active or convalescent COVID-19.

This chain's CDR3 is CASSLPGYNQETQYF. DNA for the CDR3: TGTGCCAGCAGCCTCCCGGGATACAACCAAGAGACCCAGTACTTC. The J gene is TRBJ2-5, the V gene TRBV28; maybe TRBD2 (5 bases). Trimming shortened V by 6 bases and J by 0 bases, and 14 bases separated the two germline ends. Germline-derived CDR1 and CDR2 are MDHEN and SYDVKM. The CDR3 is 15 amino acids.